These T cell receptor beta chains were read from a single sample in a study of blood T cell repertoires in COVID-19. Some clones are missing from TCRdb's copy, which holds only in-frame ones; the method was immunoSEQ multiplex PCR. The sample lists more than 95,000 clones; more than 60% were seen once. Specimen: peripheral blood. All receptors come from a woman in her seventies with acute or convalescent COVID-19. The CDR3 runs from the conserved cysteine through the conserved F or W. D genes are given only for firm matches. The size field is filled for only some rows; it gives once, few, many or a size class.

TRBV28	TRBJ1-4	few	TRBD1	CASSSGTGSNEKLFF	TGTGCCAGCAGTTCCGGGACAGGGTCTAATGAAAAACTGTTTTTT
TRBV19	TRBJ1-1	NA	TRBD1	CASSLIGQGTEAFF	TGTGCCAGTAGTCTAATAGGACAGGGGACTGAAGCTTTCTTT
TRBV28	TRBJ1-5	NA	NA	CASSLLGSGQPQHF	TGTGCCAGCAGTTTACTTGGGTCGGGGCAGCCCCAGCATTTT
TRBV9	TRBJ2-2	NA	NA	CASGAGGVSTGELFF	TGTGCCAGCGGAGCCGGGGGAGTAAGCACCGGGGAGCTGTTTTTT
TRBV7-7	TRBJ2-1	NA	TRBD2	CASSPGTSGRWSSYNEQFF	TGTGCTAGCAGTCCTGGGACTAGCGGGAGGTGGAGCTCCTACAATGAGCAGTTCTTC
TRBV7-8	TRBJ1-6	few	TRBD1	CASSLVPGGESSPLHF	TGTGCCAGCAGCTTAGTGCCAGGGGGCGAATCTTCACCCCTCCACTTT
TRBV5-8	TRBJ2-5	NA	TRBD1	CASSSYRGQRQETQYF	TGTGCCAGCAGCTCCTACAGGGGTCAGCGCCAAGAGACCCAGTACTTC
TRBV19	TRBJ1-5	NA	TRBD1	CASRMTGPGQPQHF	TGTGCCAGTAGAATGACAGGGCCAGGTCAGCCCCAGCATTTT
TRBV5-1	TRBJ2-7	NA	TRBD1	CASHTGTGWYEQYF	TGCGCCTCCCATACCGGGACAGGGTGGTACGAGCAGTACTTC
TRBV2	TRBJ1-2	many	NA	CASRATRDYGYTF	TGTGCCAGCAGGGCCACCAGGGACTATGGCTACACCTTC
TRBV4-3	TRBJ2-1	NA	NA	CASSQRGLAFQFF	TGCGCCAGCAGCCAACGCGGGTTAGCCTTCCAGTTCTTC
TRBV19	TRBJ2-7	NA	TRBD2	CASSLGLAYEQYF	TGTGCCAGTAGTCTAGGACTAGCCTACGAGCAGTACTTC
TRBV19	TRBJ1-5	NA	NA	CASSLQGNQPQHF	TGTGCCAGTAGTCTGCAGGGGAATCAGCCCCAGCATTTT
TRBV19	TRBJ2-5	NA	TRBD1	CASSIGVAGGSETQYF	TGTGCCAGTAGTATAGGAGTAGCAGGGGGTAGTGAGACCCAGTACTTC
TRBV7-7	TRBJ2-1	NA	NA	CASSPTPGNEQFF	TGTGCCAGCAGCCCCACCCCAGGAAATGAGCAGTTCTTC
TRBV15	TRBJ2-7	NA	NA	CATSALLTGYEQYF	TGTGCCACCAGCGCCCTACTTACCGGCTACGAGCAGTACTTC
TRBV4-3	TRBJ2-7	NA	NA	CASSPTSGGHGQSYEQYF	TGCGCCAGCAGCCCGACCTCTGGGGGACACGGCCAATCCTACGAGCAGTACTTC
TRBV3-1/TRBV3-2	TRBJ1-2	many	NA	CASSQGGGYTF	TGTGCCAGCAGCCAGGGAGGTGGCTACACCTTC
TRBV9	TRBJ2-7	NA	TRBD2	CASSASSGMNHEQYF	TGTGCCAGCAGCGCGTCTAGCGGGATGAACCACGAGCAGTACTTC
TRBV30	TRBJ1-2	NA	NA	CAWSVGSGYTF	TGTGCCTGGAGTGTCGGTAGCGGCTACACCTTC
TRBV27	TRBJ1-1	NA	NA	CASSYSIPAGLAFF	TGTGCCAGCAGCTACAGTATCCCCGCAGGGTTAGCTTTCTTT
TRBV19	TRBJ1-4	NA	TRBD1	CASTGTGGVEKLFF	TGTGCCAGTACCGGGACAGGGGGAGTTGAAAAACTGTTTTTT
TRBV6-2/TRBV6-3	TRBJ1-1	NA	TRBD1	CASSFLQGQGGTEAFF	TGTGCCAGCAGCTTTCTCCAGGGACAGGGCGGCACTGAAGCTTTCTTT
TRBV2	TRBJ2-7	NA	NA	CASMSDEQYF	TGTGCCAGCATGTCGGACGAGCAGTACTTC
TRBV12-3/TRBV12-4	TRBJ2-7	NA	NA	CASSRSSYEQYF	TGTGCCAGCAGCCGTAGCTCCTACGAGCAGTACTTC
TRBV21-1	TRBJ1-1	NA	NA	CARNTEAFF	TGTGCCCGGAACACTGAAGCTTTCTTT
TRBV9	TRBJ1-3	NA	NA	CASSVGSGRGEFGNTIYF	TGTGCCAGCAGCGTAGGTTCTGGCAGGGGAGAATTTGGAAACACCATATATTTT
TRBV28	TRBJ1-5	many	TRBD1	CASSSGTGRNQPQHF	TGTGCCAGCAGTTCCGGGACAGGGAGAAATCAGCCCCAGCATTTT
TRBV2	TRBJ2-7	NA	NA	CASSVENTYEQYF	TGTGCCAGCAGTGTAGAGAATACCTACGAGCAGTACTTC
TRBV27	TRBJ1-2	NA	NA	CASSFGQGGIYGYTF	TGTGCCAGCAGTTTCGGGCAGGGAGGTATCTATGGCTACACCTTC
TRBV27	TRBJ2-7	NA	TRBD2	CASSLGAGGNSYEQYF	TGTGCCAGCAGTTTGGGGGCGGGAGGGAACTCCTACGAGCAGTACTTC
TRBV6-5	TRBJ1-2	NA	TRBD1	CASSPQGGGYTF	TGTGCCAGCAGTCCCCAGGGGGGAGGCTACACCTTC
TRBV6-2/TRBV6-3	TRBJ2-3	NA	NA	CASSYPGTYFPTDTQYF	TGTGCCAGCAGTTACCCGGGGACTTACTTCCCCACAGATACGCAGTATTTT
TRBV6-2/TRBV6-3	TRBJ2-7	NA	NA	CASSYGPTSYEQYF	TGTGCCAGCAGTTACGGGCCTACTTCGTACGAGCAGTACTTC
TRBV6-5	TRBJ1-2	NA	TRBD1	CASSAPGQGYYGYTF	TGTGCCAGCAGCGCTCCGGGACAGGGCTACTATGGCTACACCTTC
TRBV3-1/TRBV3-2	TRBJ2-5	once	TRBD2	CASSQILAGGLLETQYF	TGTGCCAGCAGCCAAATACTAGCGGGGGGATTGCTGGAGACCCAGTACTTC
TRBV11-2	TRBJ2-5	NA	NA	CASSLDAGYQETQYF	TGTGCCAGCAGCTTAGATGCAGGGTATCAAGAGACCCAGTACTTC
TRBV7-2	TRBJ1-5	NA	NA	CASSLDNQYSNQPQHF	TGTGCCAGCAGCTTAGACAATCAGTATAGCAATCAGCCCCAGCATTTT
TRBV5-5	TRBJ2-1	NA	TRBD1	CASSRPGTGKNEQFF	TGTGCCAGCAGCCGCCCCGGGACAGGGAAAAATGAGCAGTTCTTC
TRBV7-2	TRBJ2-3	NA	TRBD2	CASSLGRERGDITDTQYF	TGTGCCAGCAGCCTCGGAAGGGAGCGGGGGGACATCACAGATACGCAGTATTTT
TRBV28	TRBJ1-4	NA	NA	CASSLRQAWPLF	TGTGCCAGCAGTTTGCGACAGGCCTGGCCTCTTTTT
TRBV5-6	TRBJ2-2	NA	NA	CASSLGGHGTGELFF	TGTGCCAGCAGCTTGGGTGGGCATGGCACCGGGGAGCTGTTTTTT
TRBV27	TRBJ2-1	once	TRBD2	CASSLTSLTSYNEQFF	TGTGCCAGCAGTTTGACTAGCCTTACCTCCTACAATGAGCAGTTCTTC
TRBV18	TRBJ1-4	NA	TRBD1	CASSPPTGGEKLFF	TGTGCCAGCTCACCGCCGACAGGGGGTGAAAAACTGTTTTTT
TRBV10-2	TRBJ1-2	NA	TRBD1	CASTQGEAYGYTF	TGCGCCAGCACCCAGGGGGAAGCCTATGGCTACACCTTC
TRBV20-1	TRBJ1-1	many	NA	CSALGGLEAFF	TGCAGTGCGTTGGGGGGGCTGGAGGCTTTCTTT
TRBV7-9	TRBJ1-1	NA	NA	CASSLGQMNTEAFF	TGTGCCAGCAGCTTAGGACAGATGAACACTGAAGCTTTCTTT
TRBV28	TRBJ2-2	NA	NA	CASSSTRGNTGELFF	TGTGCCAGCAGTTCCACCAGGGGGAACACCGGGGAGCTGTTTTTT
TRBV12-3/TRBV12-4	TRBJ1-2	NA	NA	CASSLQGHYGYTF	TGTGCCAGCAGTTTACAGGGCCACTATGGCTACACCTTC
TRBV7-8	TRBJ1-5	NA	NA	CASSTAGSLNQPQHF	TGTGCCAGCAGCACCGCAGGGTCGCTCAATCAGCCCCAGCATTTT
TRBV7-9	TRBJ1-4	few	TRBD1	CASSSRGTDEKLFF	TGTGCCAGCAGTTCCAGGGGGACGGATGAAAAACTGTTTTTT